Shown below are 18 T cell receptor beta chains from a single sample sequenced in a study of T cell changes during pregnancy in multiple sclerosis. The protocol was immunoSEQ multiplex PCR, while the TCRdb copy is restricted to in-frame clones and leaves out a portion. The table records about 100,000 clones, 91% of them present only once. The sample in question was peripheral blood, obtained in the second trimester of pregnancy. Every receptor here comes from a female donor with multiple sclerosis, enrolled in a pregnancy study.

This clone occurred once. The chain carries TRBV9 and TRBJ2-3; D might be TRBD2 (7 bases). The CDR3 is made up of 16 amino acids. Deletions cut 3 bases from V and 2 bases from J, with 16 bases between. Germline loops: CDR1 SGDLS, CDR2 YYNGEE. Here the CDR3 DNA reads TGTGCCAGCAGCGCTGAGGGGGGGTCCGCCACAGATACGCAGTATTTT. It translates to CASSAEGGSATDTQYF.

This clone was detected only once. V and J are TRBV18 and TRBJ1-1; 10 bases map to TRBD1. Germline V lookup: CDR1 KGHSH, CDR2 LQKENI. V was clipped by 3 bases and J by 7 bases; unmatched bases: 8. The length of the CDR3 is 15 residues. The CDR3 DNA reads as TGTGCCAGCTCACCCTCCGGACAGGGGGTGCGTGAAGCTTTCTTT. It codes for CASSPSGQGVREAFF.

The V call is TRBV30, the J call TRBJ2-2, with D uncertain. Trimming cost V 0 bases and J 6 bases, with 5 bases left between them. The CDR3 totals 12 residues. Germline V gene data show CDR1 as GTSNPN and CDR2 as SVGIG (reference sequence). The CDR3 DNA follows: TGTGCCTGGAGTGTACTTCCCGGGGAGCTGTTTTTT. Translation gives CAWSVLPGELFF.

The CDR3 here is CASSPRGTRGTGELFF. The DNA for the CDR3 is TGTGCCAGTAGCCCCCGGGGGACTAGGGGAACCGGGGAGCTGTTTTTT. V usage is TRBV19 and J usage is TRBJ2-2, with 8 bases matching TRBD2. Trimming took 6 bases from V and 5 from J; bases not matched to a gene: 11. The V gene's germline CDR1 is LNHDA and CDR2 SQIVND (reference sequence). The CDR3 is made up of 16 amino acids.

There are a few counts of this clone. This rearrangement joins TRBV27 to TRBJ2-1, with TRBD1 as a possible D gene (6 bases). The CDR3 totals 16 residues. With 1 base removed from V and 2 bases from J, the gap between germline ends came to 12 bases. The germline V gene encodes CDR1 MNHEY and CDR2 SMNVEV (reference sequence). CDR3 residues: CASSLYNRVPYNEQFF. For the CDR3, the DNA is TGTGCCAGCAGTTTATACAACAGGGTCCCCTACAATGAGCAGTTCTTC.

The chain joins TRBV5-5 to TRBJ2-7, with a tentative D call TRBD2 (6 bases). The CDR3 is 12 residues long. V dropped 4 bases and J dropped 6 bases, with 11 bases sitting between them. Germline V gene data show CDR1 as SGHKS and CDR2 as YYEKEE (reference sequence). Here the CDR3 reads CASSISGLEQYF. The CDR3 bases are TGTGCCAGCAGCATCAGCGGGCTCGAGCAGTACTTC.

The table lists this clone with a few counts. The rearrangement uses TRBV6-4 and TRBJ2-1; 8 bases map to TRBD1. With 4 bases clipped from V and 9 bases from J, the junction kept 8 bases outside the gene matches. Germline CDR1 MRHNA, CDR2 SNTAGT. The CDR3 loop spans 14 amino acids. The CDR3 protein is CASSVRQGASEQFF. CDR3 in DNA: TGTGCCAGCAGTGTCAGGCAGGGGGCAAGTGAGCAGTTCTTC.

This clone was counted only a few times. J is TRBJ2-7 and V is TRBV2, with 9 bases lining up with TRBD2. The CDR3 covers 13 residues. With 4 bases clipped from V and 12 bases from J, the junction kept 10 bases outside the gene matches. Germline V gene sequence: CDR1 SNHLY, CDR2 FYNNEI. Here the CDR3 DNA reads TGTGCCAGCAGTGGGGTGACTAGCGGAGTTGTGTACTTC. As protein: CASSGVTSGVVYF.

This clone was seen only a few times. CDR3 sequence: CASSHLGPGLAGQETQYF. The CDR3 DNA follows: TGTGCCAGCAGCCACCTCGGACCGGGACTAGCGGGGCAAGAGACCCAGTACTTC. The chain joins TRBV28 to TRBJ2-5; 13 bases are shared with TRBD2. Germline trimming cut 6 bases from V and 2 bases from J; bases unmatched to any gene: 12. This CDR3 contains 18 residues. Germline CDR1 and CDR2: MDHEN and SYDVKM.

The chain is built from TRBV28 and TRBJ2-7; D possibly corresponds to TRBD2 (5 bases). V lost 6 bases to trimming and J lost 5 bases, with 17 bases between them. This CDR3 is 14 amino acids long. In germline, CDR1 is MDHEN, CDR2 SYDVKM. This CDR3 reads CASSPSWTANEQYF. The DNA of the CDR3 is TGTGCCAGCAGCCCATCATGGACTGCGAACGAGCAGTACTTC.

The chain couples TRBV5-1 to TRBJ2-7; D not resolved. Germline values: CDR1 SGHRS, CDR2 YFSETQ. The CDR3 has 14 amino acids. The V end lost 4 bases, the J end lost 3 bases, and 14 bases lay between the germline ends. The CDR3 region is CASSPSQANYEQYF. As DNA, the CDR3 is TGCGCCAGCAGCCCGAGTCAGGCCAACTACGAGCAGTACTTC.

The rearrangement uses TRBV7-6 and TRBJ2-5; TRBD1 agrees at 7 bases. The V and J ends lost 6 bases and 5 bases, in that order; junction bases with no gene match: 6. The CDR3 extends over 13 amino acids. Germline CDR1 is SGHVS and CDR2 is FNYEAQ. CDR3 bases: TGTGCCAGCAGTATGACAGGGTTTGAGACCCAGTACTTC. Residues: CASSMTGFETQYF.

The rearrangement joins TRBV5-8 to TRBJ2-1; 9 bases map to TRBD2. Germline V gene lookup returns CDR1 SGHTS and CDR2 YDEGEE. This CDR3 is built from 15 residues. After removal of 4 bases from V and 0 bases from J, the junction contained 2 bases not matched to a gene. The CDR3 reads CASSRSGSSYNEQFF. CDR3 nucleotides: TGTGCCAGCAGCCGTAGCGGGAGCTCCTACAATGAGCAGTTCTTC.

A single count supports this clone. V gene TRBV4-2 combines with J gene TRBJ2-7, with TRBD2 matching over 7 bases. After removal of 0 bases from V and 4 bases from J, the junction contained 6 bases not matched to a gene. The length of the CDR3 is 15 residues. CDR1 is LGHNA and CDR2 is YNFKEQ in the germline V gene. CDR3 residues: CASSQDNSGKYEQYF. CDR3 nucleotide sequence: TGTGCCAGCAGCCAAGATAACAGCGGGAAGTACGAGCAGTACTTC.

V usage is TRBV9 and J usage is TRBJ2-3; 8 nucleotides align to TRBD2. The germline V gene has CDR1 SGDLS and CDR2 YYNGEE. V gave up 0 bases and J gave up 3 bases; unmatched junction bases: 9. CDR3 length: 17 amino acids. The CDR3 DNA sequence: TGTGCCAGCAGCGTAGCCAGCGGGAGTGGTGGAACAGATACGCAGTATTTT. This gives the protein CASSVASGSGGTDTQYF.

The V and J genes are TRBV7-2 and TRBJ2-5; D gene uncertain. The V and J ends lost 2 bases and 2 bases respectively, with 12 bases between them. The CDR3 length is 15 residues. Looked up from germline, CDR1 is SGHTA and CDR2 is FQGNSA. The DNA of the CDR3 is TGTGCCAGCAGCTTATTCTGGCAGTTACAAGAGACCCAGTACTTC. Encoded protein: CASSLFWQLQETQYF.

The genes are TRBV11-1 and TRBJ2-1; 14 bases are shared with TRBD2. CDR1 and CDR2 from the germline V gene are SGHAT and FQDESV (reference sequence). The CDR3 totals 18 residues. J lost 6 bases, V lost 4 bases, and 11 bases had no gene match. CDR3 sequence: CASSSPGTSGRSGNEQFF. The CDR3 nucleotides read TGTGCCAGCAGCTCCCCTGGGACTAGCGGGAGATCCGGCAATGAGCAGTTCTTC.

This chain uses TRBV11-2 with TRBJ2-2, with 7 bases matching TRBD2. V lost 5 bases, J lost 3 bases, and 9 bases stayed unmatched. This CDR3 spans 16 amino acids. The V gene's germline CDR1 is SGHAT and CDR2 FQNNGV. The CDR3 coding sequence is TGTGCCAGCAGCCCGGGAGTTCGGGAGGACACCGGGGAGCTGTTTTTT. The encoded protein is CASSPGVREDTGELFF.